A selection of T cell receptor beta chains follows, all from one sample in a study of T cells in Graves' hyperthyroidism and ophthalmopathy. One entry per CDR3 protein, called by TCRdb with MiXCR from the multiplex PCR reads. Here the sample spans hundreds of thousands of distinct CDR3 sequences, roughly an eighth being singletons. The sample comprised blood. The receptors come from a woman aged 18-35 years with Graves' hyperthyroidism. Both conserved end residues are part of each CDR3. The D gene is left open where the match is weak. Clone size is not always given. Where it is, it says once, few, many or a class for expanded clones.

d_call: NA
j_call: TRBJ2-3
v_call: TRBV30
clone_size: NA
cdr3_aa: CAWSTRGSTDTQYF
cdr3_nt: TGTGCCTGGAGTACGAGGGGGAGCACAGATACGCAGTATTTT

d_call: NA
j_call: TRBJ2-1
v_call: TRBV6-1
clone_size: many
cdr3_aa: CASSAAYNEQFF
cdr3_nt: TGTGCCAGCAGCGCAGCTTACAATGAGCAGTTCTTC

d_call: NA
j_call: TRBJ2-6
v_call: TRBV2
clone_size: few
cdr3_aa: CASSELPTDGSLMANVLTF
cdr3_nt: TGTGCCAGCAGTGAACTACCGACAGATGGCTCTTTAATGGCCAACGTCCTGACTTTC

d_call: NA
j_call: TRBJ2-6
v_call: TRBV19
clone_size: many
cdr3_aa: CASSARPGRTISGANVLTF
cdr3_nt: TGTGCCAGTAGTGCCCGTCCGGGACGTACAATCTCTGGGGCCAACGTCCTGACTTTC

d_call: TRBD2
j_call: TRBJ2-1
v_call: TRBV28
clone_size: NA
cdr3_aa: CASSLRGGGIAYNEQFF
cdr3_nt: TGTGCCAGCAGCCTCCGTGGGGGGGGGATTGCCTACAATGAGCAGTTCTTC

d_call: NA
j_call: TRBJ1-6
v_call: TRBV7-2
clone_size: many
cdr3_aa: CASSLGQSSYSPLHF
cdr3_nt: TGTGCCAGCAGCTTAGGACAGTCTAGTTACTCACCCCTCCACTTT

d_call: TRBD1
j_call: TRBJ1-5
v_call: TRBV6-5
clone_size: many
cdr3_aa: CASSYSGRGVAGQPQHF
cdr3_nt: TGTGCCAGCAGTTACTCGGGCAGGGGGGTTGCGGGCCAGCCCCAGCATTTT

d_call: NA
j_call: TRBJ2-1
v_call: TRBV27
clone_size: many
cdr3_aa: CASSLSIQGGSYNEQFF
cdr3_nt: TGTGCCAGCAGTTTATCGATACAGGGAGGGTCCTACAATGAGCAGTTCTTC

d_call: NA
j_call: TRBJ1-2
v_call: TRBV7-8
clone_size: NA
cdr3_aa: CASSSDGRGYGYTF
cdr3_nt: TGTGCCAGCAGCTCCGATGGACGTGGCTATGGCTACACCTTC

d_call: NA
j_call: TRBJ1-5
v_call: TRBV6-1
clone_size: many
cdr3_aa: CASSYTQGSQPQHF
cdr3_nt: TGTGCCAGCAGTTACACTCAGGGTAGTCAGCCCCAGCATTTT

d_call: TRBD2
j_call: TRBJ2-2
v_call: TRBV9
clone_size: NA
cdr3_aa: CASSVAGEGPTGELFF
cdr3_nt: TGTGCCAGCAGCGTTGCCGGGGAGGGCCCAACCGGGGAGCTGTTTTTT

d_call: TRBD2
j_call: TRBJ2-3
v_call: TRBV28
clone_size: many
cdr3_aa: CASSLPPLAGGGGGPDTQYF
cdr3_nt: TGTGCCAGCAGTTTACCCCCCCTAGCGGGAGGCGGGGGGGGCCCAGATACGCAGTATTTT

d_call: TRBD2
j_call: TRBJ2-1
v_call: TRBV29-1
clone_size: many
cdr3_aa: CSVAGTSGSNNEQFF
cdr3_nt: TGCAGCGTTGCCGGGACTAGCGGGAGTAACAATGAGCAGTTCTTC

d_call: NA
j_call: TRBJ1-5
v_call: TRBV7-6
clone_size: many
cdr3_aa: CASSLVFGQRNQPQHF
cdr3_nt: TGTGCCAGCAGCTTAGTTTTTGGGCAGCGCAATCAGCCCCAGCATTTT